The clone carrying this T cell receptor beta chain appeared once. Its antigen is not known. These data are taken from a study of Graves' ophthalmopathy and Graves' hyperthyroidism. RNA served as the template for amplifying TCR beta CDR3 regions. Investigators did first-round RT-PCR with HTBI primers, then second-round multiplex PCR. One entry per CDR3 protein results from TCRdb running MiXCR on the multiplex PCR reads. Here the sample spans over a million distinct CDR3 sequences, 35% to 45% being singletons. Additional autoimmune diseases, uncontrolled infections, pregnancy or lactation disqualified patients. Symptoms, serum thyroxine and TRAb, thyroid ultrasound, and orbital computed tomography formed the diagnostic basis. This CDR3 region has 12 residues. Trimming left V 4 bases short and J 5 bases short, with 11 bases between. Germline-derived CDR1 and CDR2 are SQVTM and ANQGSEA. Whole-study findings and limits: Most thyroid clonotypes with frequency above 0.001 were detected in blood too. It was with around 70% sensitivity and around 72% specificity that the model predicted ophthalmopathy progression.

This TCR was sampled from an adult man with Graves' hyperthyroidism. The specimen was peripheral blood or thyroid tissue (not recorded which). This rearrangement joins TRBV29-1 to TRBJ2-5, with D unresolved. For the CDR3, the DNA is TGCAGCGTTGCTTTAGGGTTGGAGACCCAGTACTTC. Translating it yields CSVALGLETQYF. Full variable domain (missing parts from reference TRBV29-1 and TRBJ2-5): SAVISQKPSRDICQRGTSLTIQCQVDSQVTMMFWYRQQPGQSLTLIATANQGSEATYESGFVIDKFPISRPNLTFSTLTVSNMSPEDSSIYLCSVALGLETQYFGPGTRLLVL.